This paragraph covers one T cell receptor beta chain sequence. Its antigen is undetermined. The data were obtained in a study of cytomegalovirus exposure and HLA in healthy donors. Findings and limits, study-wide: The tendency of first-cohort TCR clusters to co-occur in the roughly 110 validation repertoires was the finding of a later analysis. TCR beta chains numbering roughly 150 were designated cytomegalovirus-associated.

The ends were cut back, 8 bases at V and 1 base at J, with 15 bases in the middle. This CDR3 comprises 15 residues. Germline loops: CDR1 SEHNR, CDR2 FQNEAQ (reference sequence). Clones were read by immunoSEQ multiplex PCR, and TCRdb kept only the in-frame ones, dropping some. Here the sample spans about 160,000 clones, about nine tenths being singletons. The chain combines TRBV7-9 with TRBJ2-1, with TRBD2 as a possible D gene (5 bases). The clonotype was recovered from a woman aged 18 to 35 in good health and CMV-seropositive. Sequencing used PBMCs. The DNA for the CDR3 is TGTGCCAGCTGGGGTCCGGAGGAATCCTACAATGAGCAGTTCTTC. It translates to CASWGPEESYNEQFF.